Shown below are 13 T cell receptor beta chains from a single sample sequenced in a study of blood T cell repertoires in COVID-19. Profiling relied on immunoSEQ multiplex PCR, and the TCRdb table lists in-frame clones only, not all of them. The profile shows 50,000 to 70,000 clones, around 76% of them singletons. Material for sequencing was peripheral blood. The source is a man aged 50-59 years with active or convalescent COVID-19.

This clone was recorded only once. The chain is built from TRBV19 and TRBJ1-5, with 12 nucleotides matching TRBD1. The trim removed 6 bases at V and 7 bases at J, leaving 10 bases unmatched. The germline V gene encodes CDR1 LNHDA and CDR2 SQIVND (reference sequence). This CDR3 has 16 residues. CDR3 protein: CASSAGTGGQGQPQHF. Here the CDR3 DNA reads TGTGCCAGTAGCGCTGGGACAGGGGGCCAAGGACAGCCCCAGCATTTT. The full variable domain, rest sourced from reference TRBV19 and TRBJ1-5, is DGGITQSPKYLFRKEGQNVTLSCEQNLNHDAMYWYRQDPGQGLRLIYYSQIVNDFQKGDIAEGYSVSREKKESFPLTVTSAQKNPTAFYLCASSAGTGGQGQPQHFGDGTRLSIL.

The chain combines TRBV30 with TRBJ1-3; D is possibly TRBD1 (5 bases). Trimming took off 0 bases at V and 0 bases at J, with 15 bases between the two ends. The CDR3 has 17 residues. CDR1 GTSNPN and CDR2 SVGIG come from the germline V gene (reference sequence). The CDR3 DNA reads as TGTGCCTGGAGTGTAATTCGGGGGAGGGACTCTGGAAACACCATATATTTT. Its protein product is CAWSVIRGRDSGNTIYF.

J is TRBJ1-3 and V is TRBV20-1; D is uncertain. CDR1 is DFQATT and CDR2 is SNEGSKA in the germline V gene (reference sequence). This CDR3 contains 11 residues. Deletions cut 1 base from V and 8 bases from J, with 6 bases between. CDR3 in DNA: TGCAGTGCTAGAGCCGGTGACACCATATATTTT. Translated: CSARAGDTIYF.

V and J are TRBV6-5 and TRBJ1-5, with unresolved D. V gave up 6 bases and J gave up 4 bases, with 10 bases separating them. This CDR3 is built from 13 residues. From germline, CDR1 is MNHEY and CDR2 SVGAGI. In DNA, the CDR3 is TGTGCCAGCAGGAGTTTTCTGAATCAGCCCCAGCATTTT. Its protein is CASRSFLNQPQHF.

This rearrangement joins TRBV4-1 to TRBJ2-5; 9 bases match TRBD2. The V gene's germline CDR1 is MGHRA and CDR2 YSYEKL. Losses at the gene ends were 2 bases for V and 4 bases for J; bases not matched to a gene: 5. The CDR3 runs to 15 residues. CDR3 protein: CASSQSGLAAETQYF. DNA for the CDR3: TGCGCCAGCAGCCAATCGGGACTAGCCGCAGAGACCCAGTACTTC.

The gene calls are TRBV6-1 and TRBJ1-6; D is uncertain. Trimming took 2 bases from V and 7 from J, leaving 12 bases between them. CDR3 length: 15 residues. CDR1 and CDR2 (germline): MNHNS, SASEGT. This CDR3 is CASSESSRRNSPLHF. In nucleotides, the CDR3 is TGTGCCAGCAGTGAAAGCTCCCGTCGGAATTCACCCCTCCACTTT.

The V gene is TRBV5-4, the J gene TRBJ2-7; possible D gene TRBD1, 6 bases. Germline CDR1 SGHNT, CDR2 YYREEE (reference sequence). Trimming stripped 4 bases from V and 5 bases from J, with 13 bases between. The length of the CDR3 is 13 residues. The CDR3 coding sequence is TGTGCCAGCAGCCGAGGCACAGGGAACGAGCAGTACTTC. This encodes CASSRGTGNEQYF.

CDR3 in DNA: TGTGCCAGCAGCCCCAGAGTGGCAGAGGGCACTGAAGCTTTCTTT. This translates into CASSPRVAEGTEAFF. The chain uses TRBV3-1 (or the pseudogene TRBV3-2) and TRBJ1-1; D unresolved. Trimming cost V 4 bases and J 4 bases, with 16 bases left between them. The CDR3 has 15 residues. Germline V gene sequence: CDR1 LGHDT, CDR2 YNNKEL (reference sequence).

The chain links TRBV19 to TRBJ1-1; D call uncertain. V was cut by 10 bases and J by 1 base, with 7 bases left in between. The CDR3 is 11 residues long. CDR1 and CDR2 (germline): LNHDA, SQIVND (reference sequence). The DNA for the CDR3 is TGTGCCACCGCAGGGAACACTGAAGCTTTCTTT. As protein: CATAGNTEAFF.

At least ten counts were recorded for this clone. The rearrangement uses TRBV4-2 and TRBJ1-6, with 9 bases identical to TRBD1. The germline CDR1 and CDR2 sequences are LGHNA and YNFKEQ. This CDR3 region has 16 residues. J gave up 9 bases and V 0 bases, and 6 bases lay outside the gene matches. The CDR3 loop is CASSQEGQGGFSPLHF. The CDR3 DNA is TGTGCCAGCAGCCAAGAGGGACAGGGAGGTTTTTCACCCCTCCACTTT.

The chain joins TRBV9 to TRBJ1-5; possible D gene TRBD1, 6 bases. V was trimmed by 3 bases and J by 7 bases, leaving 8 bases between them. Per the germline V gene, CDR1 is SGDLS and CDR2 is YYNGEE. CDR3 length: 12 amino acids. The CDR3 DNA follows: TGTGCCAGCAGCGATAGGGGGCAGCCCCAGCATTTT. It yields the protein CASSDRGQPQHF. The variable domain in full, with the rest retrieved from reference TRBV9 and TRBJ1-5, is DSGVTQTPKHLITATGQRVTLRCSPRSGDLSVYWYQQSLDQGLQFLIQYYNGEERAKGNILERFSAQQFPDLHSELNLSSLELGDSALYFCASSDRGQPQHFGDGTRLSIL.

J is TRBJ2-3 and V is TRBV3-1 (or the pseudogene TRBV3-2), with TRBD2 identical over 7 bases. The CDR3 contains 13 residues. The ends lost 0 bases at V and 6 bases at J; junction bases unmatched: 0. Germline V CDR1 and CDR2: LGHDT, YNNKEL (reference sequence). The CDR3 nucleotides are TGTGCCAGCAGCCAAGATAGCGGGGATACGCAGTATTTT. This translates into CASSQDSGDTQYF.

This sequence joins TRBV27 and TRBJ2-7; 7 bases align to TRBD1. With 8 bases clipped from V and 0 bases from J, the junction kept 4 bases outside the gene matches. This CDR3 contains 13 residues. The V gene's germline CDR1 is MNHEY and CDR2 SMNVEV (reference sequence). As DNA, the CDR3 is TGTGCCAGCGGGACAGCGACCTCCTACGAGCAGTACTTC. This translates into CASGTATSYEQYF.